A single sample gave rise to the 13 T cell receptor beta chains below, sequenced in a study of response to subunit inactivated influenza vaccine. One entry per CDR3 protein, called by TCRdb with MiXCR from the RT-PCR reads. Of some 500,000 distinct CDR3 sequences in the sample, approximately 15% are singletons; the top ten hold about 3%. Sequences were derived from CD4+ T cells sorted from PBMCs, sampled around 25 months after vaccination. Receptor source: a man between 50 and 70 years old who received an inactivated influenza vaccine.

Note on this clonotype: One end of the junction fails to match germline, which may point to a read error. The J gene is TRBJ2-3, the V gene TRBV6-5; maybe TRBD2 (5 bases). CDR3 size: 17 residues. The germline CDR1 and CDR2 sequences are MNHEY and SVGAGI. The CDR3 region has the DNA TGTGCCAGCAGTTACGGTCAGACGGTTCCTAGCACAAATACGCAGTATTTT. Encoded protein: CASSYGQTVPSTNTQYF.

This clonotype showed up just a few times. The rearrangement joins TRBV5-1 to TRBJ2-4; a weak D match, TRBD2 (6 bases). Trimming stripped 0 bases from V and 1 base from J, with 14 bases between. The CDR3 sequence is 17 residues long. Germline loops: CDR1 SGHRS, CDR2 YFSETQ. The CDR3 DNA is TGCGCCAGCAGCTTGGACGGCGGAGGGGTGGCCAAAAACATTCAGTACTTC. Protein sequence: CASSLDGGGVAKNIQYF.

The chain links TRBV9 to TRBJ2-3; 8 positions match TRBD2. The CDR3 covers 13 residues. Trimming at V came to 0 bases and at J to 8 bases, leaving 2 bases not matched to a gene. Germline V CDR1 and CDR2: SGDLS, YYNGEE. The CDR3 is CASSVVAGGTQYF. The CDR3 DNA is TGTGCCAGCAGCGTAGTCGCGGGGGGTACGCAGTATTTT.

This clonotype was observed a handful of times. The chain carries TRBV18 and TRBJ2-7, with TRBD2 identical over 10 bases. The CDR3 extends over 14 amino acids. The germline CDR1 and CDR2 sequences are KGHSH and LQKENI. The trim removed 2 bases at V and 5 bases at J, leaving 3 bases unmatched. CDR3 sequence reads: CASSPVAGGHEQYF. For the CDR3, the DNA is TGTGCCAGCTCACCAGTAGCGGGAGGTCACGAGCAGTACTTC.

This clonotype was observed a handful of times. CDR3 sequence: CSAPTSGREDTQYF. CDR3 nucleotides: TGCAGTGCTCCGACTAGCGGAAGGGAAGATACGCAGTATTTT. V and J are TRBV20-1 and TRBJ2-3, with TRBD2 matching 9 bases. After removal of 5 bases from V and 5 bases from J, the junction contained 8 bases not matched to a gene. Germline values: CDR1 DFQATT, CDR2 SNEGSKA (reference sequence). The CDR3 covers 14 residues.

The genes are TRBV3-1 and TRBJ2-1; D is unclear. Germline CDR1 is LGHDT and CDR2 is YNNKEL (reference sequence). The CDR3 covers 16 residues. V lost 5 bases and J lost 0, with 14 bases in between. The CDR3 nucleotides read TGTGCCAGCAGCGCGAAGGGCAACCCCTCCTACAATGAGCAGTTCTTC. It encodes CASSAKGNPSYNEQFF.

This clonotype was seen repeatedly, ten times or more. The chain joins TRBV10-3 to TRBJ1-1; no reliable D call. Trimming left V 3 bases short and J 6 bases short, with 11 bases between. This CDR3 contains 13 residues. From germline, CDR1 is ENHRY and CDR2 SYGVKD. The DNA for the CDR3 is TGTGCCATCAGTGATAACAGCAGGCCTGAAGCTTTCTTT. Its translation is CAISDNSRPEAFF.

This clonotype showed up many times. The rearrangement links TRBV15 to TRBJ1-1, with D unclear. CDR3 length: 13 amino acids. Germline CDR1 is LNHNV and CDR2 is YYDKDF (reference sequence). The ends were cut back, 1 base at V and 7 bases at J, with 10 bases in the middle. The DNA of the CDR3 is TGTGCCACCAGCAGAGGATACGAAGGTGAAGCTTTCTTT. It yields the protein CATSRGYEGEAFF.

The chain employs TRBV27 and TRBJ2-2; weak D call: TRBD1 (6 bases). The CDR3 runs 15 residues. Germline loops: CDR1 MNHEY, CDR2 SMNVEV (reference sequence). Deletions cut 0 bases from V and 7 bases from J, with 12 bases between. The CDR3 reads CASSLSSGAGGELFF. CDR3 nucleotide sequence: TGTGCCAGCAGTTTATCTTCAGGGGCCGGCGGGGAGCTGTTTTTT.

This clonotype was recorded many times. The CDR3 nucleotides are TGCAGTATACCCCCCCGAATAGGGAGGGGCAATGAGCAGTTCTTC. Translating gives CSIPPRIGRGNEQFF. V usage is TRBV20-1 and J usage is TRBJ2-1; 7 bases agree with TRBD2. V lost 8 bases, J lost 6 bases, and 16 bases stayed unmatched. The CDR3 loop spans 15 amino acids. CDR1 is DFQATT, CDR2 SNEGSKA, per germline (reference sequence).

The chain is built from TRBV20-1 and TRBJ2-3; no firm D call. Deletions cut 3 bases from V and 4 bases from J, with 8 bases between. The CDR3 is made up of 12 amino acids. Germline V lookup: CDR1 DFQATT, CDR2 SNEGSKA (reference sequence). The CDR3 DNA follows: TGCAGTGCTAGCGAAGGATCAGATACGCAGTATTTT. Its protein is CSASEGSDTQYF.

A note on this clonotype: Mismatch with germline at one junction end may stem from a read error. This chain joins TRBV20-1 and TRBJ2-4, with 10 bases matching TRBD1. This CDR3 is 16 amino acids long. Germline V gives CDR1 DFQATT, CDR2 SNEGSKA (reference sequence). CDR3 in DNA: TGCAGTGCGAGAGAGACAGGGGGCTTAGCCAAAAACATTCAGTACTTC. It translates to CSARETGGLAKNIQYF.

This clonotype was seen only a few times. V is TRBV5-5 and J is TRBJ2-7; TRBD2 matches at 14 bases. The J segment lost 2 bases and the V segment lost 0 bases, leaving 1 base of the junction unmatched. CDR3 length: 16 residues. In germline, CDR1 is SGHKS, CDR2 YYEKEE (reference sequence). The CDR3 here is CASSLEGLAGAYEQYF. CDR3 nucleotides: TGTGCCAGCAGCTTGGAGGGACTAGCGGGGGCCTACGAGCAGTACTTC.